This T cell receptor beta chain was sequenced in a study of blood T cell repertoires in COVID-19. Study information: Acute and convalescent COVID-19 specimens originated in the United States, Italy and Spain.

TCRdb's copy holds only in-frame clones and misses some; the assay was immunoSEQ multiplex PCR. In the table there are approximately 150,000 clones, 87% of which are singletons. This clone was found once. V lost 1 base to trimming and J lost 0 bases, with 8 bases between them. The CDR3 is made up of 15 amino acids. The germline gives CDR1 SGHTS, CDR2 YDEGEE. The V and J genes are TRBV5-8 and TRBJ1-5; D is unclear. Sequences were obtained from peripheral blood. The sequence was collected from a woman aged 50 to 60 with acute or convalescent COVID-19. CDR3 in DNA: TGTGCCAGCAGCTTGCGGGGTTATAGCAATCAGCCCCAGCATTTT. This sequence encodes CASSLRGYSNQPQHF.